Below, 29 T cell receptor beta chains from the same sample are listed, as sequenced in a study of CD8 T cells in Susac syndrome. With random hexamers, reverse transcription was performed on roughly 0.45 to 1 ug of RNA. TCRdb independently ran MiXCR on the immunoSEQ multiplex PCR reads; one entry per CDR3 protein. This repertoire shows approximately 190,000 distinct CDR3 sequences, roughly 94% found once; its top ten account for approximately 0.15%. Material for sequencing was CD8+ T cells from PBMCs. All receptors come from a human donor with Susac syndrome.

The V call is TRBV9, the J call TRBJ2-7, with 9 bases matching TRBD1. J lost 5 bases, V lost 4 bases, and 4 bases had no gene match. Germline CDR1 SGDLS, CDR2 YYNGEE. The CDR3 is 13 residues long. The CDR3 region is CASSLRDRDEQYF. CDR3 DNA sequence: TGTGCCAGCAGCCTCCGGGACAGGGACGAGCAGTACTTC.

The chain is built from TRBV19 and TRBJ2-2; D unclear. This CDR3 has 13 amino acids. CDR1 is LNHDA, CDR2 SQIVND, per germline (reference sequence). The V and J ends lost 7 bases and 6 bases respectively, with 12 bases between them. In DNA form, the CDR3 reads TGTGCCAGTACGGACCACCGAGCCGGGGAGCTGTTTTTT. Residues: CASTDHRAGELFF.

The J gene is TRBJ2-7, the V gene TRBV2, with D possibly TRBD1 on 5 matching bases. V lost 8 bases to trimming and J lost 3 bases, with 11 bases between them. The CDR3 length is 12 residues. Germline CDR1 is SNHLY and CDR2 is FYNNEI. The CDR3 DNA reads TGTGCCAGCGGGGAAGGGGACTACGAGCAGTACTTC. Protein sequence: CASGEGDYEQYF.

The chain employs TRBV7-9 and TRBJ2-2; 7 bases agree with TRBD1. The CDR3 is made up of 15 amino acids. Trimming removed 4 bases from V and 2 bases from J; junction bases left unmatched: 4. Germline assignment: CDR1 SEHNR and CDR2 FQNEAQ (reference sequence). CDR3 region: CASSSGQLNTGELFF. CDR3 nucleotides: TGTGCCAGCAGCTCGGGACAGCTCAACACCGGGGAGCTGTTTTTT.

There are a few counts of this clonotype. J is TRBJ2-1 and V is TRBV14; D remains unclear. Germline CDR1 reads SGHDN; CDR2 reads FVKESK. CDR3 length equals 12 residues. Trimming left V 0 bases short and J 7 bases short, with 4 bases between. The CDR3 DNA follows: TGTGCCAGCAGCCAAGATGGAAATGAGCAGTTCTTC. It encodes CASSQDGNEQFF. The variable domain in full, completed from reference TRBV14 and TRBJ2-1, reads EAGVTQFPSHSVIEKGQTVTLRCDPISGHDNLYWYRRVMGKEIKFLLHFVKESKQDESGMPNNRFLAERTGGTYSTLKVQPAELEDSGVYFCASSQDGNEQFFGPGTRLTVL.

The J gene is TRBJ1-1, the V gene TRBV30; D perhaps matches TRBD1 (6 bases). CDR1 and CDR2 from the germline V gene are GTSNPN and SVGIG (reference sequence). The CDR3 length is 14 residues. Between the trimmed V and J ends, which lost 0 bases and 1 base, there was a span of 9 bases. The CDR3, as DNA: TGTGCCTGGAGTGTTACAGGGAGGAACACTGAAGCTTTCTTT. Protein: CAWSVTGRNTEAFF. Full variable domain (outside the CDR3, taken from reference TRBV30 and TRBJ1-1): SQTIHQWPATLVQPVGSPLSLECTVEGTSNPNLYWYRQAAGRGLQLLFYSVGIGQISSEVPQNLSASRPQDRQFILSSKKLLLSDSGFYLCAWSVTGRNTEAFFGQGTRLTVV.

The chain combines TRBV15 with TRBJ1-1; possible D gene TRBD1, 5 bases. The germline gives CDR1 LNHNV, CDR2 YYDKDF (reference sequence). CDR3 length: 13 residues. The ends were cut back, 2 bases at V and 5 bases at J, with 9 bases in the middle. The CDR3 coding sequence is TGTGCCACCAGCAGAAGTGGGGGGACTGAAGCTTTCTTT. Its protein product is CATSRSGGTEAFF.

The gene calls are TRBV12-3 or TRBV12-4 and TRBJ1-1; the D gene is possibly TRBD1 (6 bases). Deletions cut 8 bases from V and 8 bases from J, with 18 bases between. This CDR3 is 13 amino acids long. The CDR3 DNA sequence: TGTGCCAGCGGAGGGCCCGGGGGCATGGAAGCTTTCTTT. Protein: CASGGPGGMEAFF.

The chain is built from TRBV12-3 or TRBV12-4 and TRBJ2-1; no clear D gene. The CDR3 totals 10 residues. V lost 3 bases and J lost 13, with 7 bases in between. CDR3 DNA: TGTGCCAGCAGTTTGTCGGACCAGTTCTTC. It is translated as CASSLSDQFF.

V usage is TRBV5-1 and J usage is TRBJ2-3; 7 bases match TRBD1. This CDR3 region has 16 residues. In germline, CDR1 is SGHRS, CDR2 YFSETQ. The V segment lost 0 bases and the J segment 2 bases; nucleotides outside the gene matches: 6. Written as DNA, the CDR3 is TGCGCCAGCAGCTTGGAGGGGGCGACATACACAGATACGCAGTATTTT. This sequence encodes CASSLEGATYTDTQYF.

This clonotype appeared a single time. The chain couples TRBV20-1 to TRBJ1-5, with 7 bases that match TRBD1. The CDR3 length is 17 residues. V gave up 3 bases and J gave up 0 bases; unmatched junction bases: 11. Per the germline V gene, CDR1 is DFQATT and CDR2 is SNEGSKA (reference sequence). The CDR3 is CSARPKTGSFSNQPQHF. The CDR3 bases are TGCAGTGCTAGGCCTAAGACAGGGAGTTTTAGCAATCAGCCCCAGCATTTT.

The V and J genes are TRBV29-1 and TRBJ1-1; the D is unclear. The length of the CDR3 is 11 residues. The germline CDR1 and CDR2 sequences are SQVTM and ANQGSEA. Trimming stripped 4 bases from V and 2 bases from J, with 5 bases between. In DNA, the CDR3 is TGCAGCGTTGCGGCCAACACTGAAGCTTTCTTT. Its protein is CSVAANTEAFF. Full variable domain (remainder filled in from reference TRBV29-1 and TRBJ1-1): SAVISQKPSRDICQRGTSLTIQCQVDSQVTMMFWYRQQPGQSLTLIATANQGSEATYESGFVIDKFPISRPNLTFSTLTVSNMSPEDSSIYLCSVAANTEAFFGQGTRLTVV.

J is TRBJ1-6 and V is TRBV19; tentatively, D is TRBD1 (5 bases). This CDR3 has 15 residues. CDR1 and CDR2 (germline): LNHDA, SQIVND (reference sequence). Trimming left V 5 bases short and J 6 bases short, with 14 bases between. In nucleotides, the CDR3 is TGTGCCAGTAGTCCTAGGACAAGCGCTAATTCACCCCTCCACTTT. This translates into CASSPRTSANSPLHF.

CDR3 amino acids: CASSHSEDYQETQYF. The CDR3, as DNA: TGTGCCAGCAGCCACTCCGAGGACTACCAAGAGACCCAGTACTTC. This chain joins TRBV3-1 and TRBJ2-5, with D possibly TRBD2 on 5 matching bases. Trimming took 3 bases from V and 0 from J, leaving 11 bases between them. There are 15 residues in the CDR3. Germline assignment: CDR1 LGHDT and CDR2 YNNKEL (reference sequence).

V usage is TRBV4-1 and J usage is TRBJ2-7, with TRBD1 as a possible D gene (5 bases). Per the germline V gene, CDR1 is MGHRA and CDR2 is YSYEKL. V dropped 1 base and J dropped 1 base, with 14 bases sitting between them. CDR3 length: 16 residues. CDR3 residues: CASSQVVSTASYEQYF. CDR3 DNA sequence: TGCGCCAGCAGCCAAGTCGTGTCGACAGCATCCTACGAGCAGTACTTC.

Only one count was recorded for this clonotype. J is TRBJ1-1 and V is TRBV30; 9 bases are a match to TRBD1. This CDR3 contains 13 residues. Germline V gene lookup returns CDR1 GTSNPN and CDR2 SVGIG (reference sequence). V shed 1 base, J shed 3 bases, and the junction held 0 bases outside the gene matches. DNA for the CDR3: TGTGCCTGGAGTGGACAGGGGGACACTGAAGCTTTCTTT. Translated, it gives CAWSGQGDTEAFF.

The chain is built from TRBV2 and TRBJ2-5; no clear D. V lost 6 bases, J lost 4 bases, and 12 bases lay in between. The germline V gene has CDR1 SNHLY and CDR2 FYNNEI. The CDR3 has 13 residues. The CDR3 bases are TGTGCCAGCAGGAGCTCCCCCCCAGAGACCCAGTACTTC. Amino acid sequence: CASRSSPPETQYF.

The CDR3 DNA follows: TGTGCCAGCAGCCTAGGGACAATTGAAGCTTTCTTT. As protein: CASSLGTIEAFF. The chain is built from TRBV5-6 and TRBJ1-1; possibly TRBD1 for D (6 bases). Between the trimmed V and J ends, which lost 4 bases and 7 bases, there was a span of 11 bases. CDR1 SGHDT and CDR2 YYEEEE come from the germline V gene. CDR3 length: 12 residues.

V is TRBV18 and J is TRBJ2-1; D tentatively fits TRBD1 or TRBD2 (6 bases each). V was cut by 3 bases and J by 5 bases, with 11 bases left in between. The CDR3 is 14 amino acids. CDR1 and CDR2 (germline): KGHSH, LQKENI. Here the CDR3 reads CASSPTGANNEQFF. CDR3 nucleotides: TGTGCCAGCTCACCGACGGGGGCGAACAATGAGCAGTTCTTC.

The genes are TRBV6-5 and TRBJ1-2, with 9 bases lining up with TRBD1. J was trimmed by 2 bases and V by 2 bases; bases with no gene match: 9. The germline V gene has CDR1 MNHEY and CDR2 SVGAGI. CDR3 length equals 17 residues. CDR3 in DNA: TGTGCCAGCAGTTACGAGAAAACGGGACAGGGCAACTATGGCTACACCTTC. Amino acids: CASSYEKTGQGNYGYTF.

The CDR3 spells CASSDMGGRIDTQYF. In nucleotides, the CDR3 is TGTGCCAGCAGCGATATGGGCGGGAGAATAGATACGCAGTATTTT. This sequence joins TRBV11-2 and TRBJ2-3; TRBD2 agrees at 7 bases. V shed 5 bases, J shed 5 bases, and the junction held 10 bases outside the gene matches. The germline V gene encodes CDR1 SGHAT and CDR2 FQNNGV. This CDR3 has 15 residues.

The chain has TRBV30 and TRBJ1-5; D unresolved. The CDR3 runs 13 residues. The germline V and J ends were trimmed by 0 bases and 3 bases, with 6 bases remaining between them. Per germline, CDR1 GTSNPN and CDR2 SVGIG (reference sequence). The CDR3 region is CAWSVHNNQPQHF. CDR3 in DNA: TGTGCCTGGAGTGTACACAACAATCAGCCCCAGCATTTT.

This chain links TRBV29-1 with TRBJ2-7; D not resolved. The germline V gene encodes CDR1 SQVTM and CDR2 ANQGSEA. Trimming pared 5 bases from V and 3 bases from J, leaving 14 bases between. The CDR3 totals 13 residues. The CDR3 DNA sequence: TGCAGCGTTCCGGGTCCGGATAACTACGAGCAGTACTTC. Encoded protein: CSVPGPDNYEQYF.

V is TRBV6-5 and J is TRBJ1-5; tentatively, D is TRBD1 (6 bases). CDR3 length: 13 amino acids. The germline V and J ends were trimmed by 4 bases and 6 bases, with 10 bases remaining between them. Germline-derived CDR1 and CDR2 are MNHEY and SVGAGI. The CDR3 loop is CASSFIQGQPQHF. CDR3 DNA: TGTGCCAGCAGTTTCATACAGGGTCAGCCCCAGCATTTT.

The chain couples TRBV29-1 to TRBJ1-5; D is unresolved. Germline CDR1 is SQVTM and CDR2 is ANQGSEA. Trimming stripped 4 bases from V and 2 bases from J, with 6 bases between. The CDR3 length is 12 residues. CDR3 coding DNA: TGCAGCGTTGGGGGTGGCAATCAGCCCCAGCATTTT. Encoded protein: CSVGGGNQPQHF.

The chain recombines TRBV29-1 with TRBJ1-2; D is unclear. Germline V gives CDR1 SQVTM, CDR2 ANQGSEA. The CDR3 consists of 12 residues. With 4 bases removed from V and 3 bases from J, the gap between germline ends came to 9 bases. CDR3 DNA: TGCAGCGTTGTCCCAGGAGACTATGGCTACACCTTC. Translating gives CSVVPGDYGYTF.

This chain joins TRBV7-2 and TRBJ2-5; the D gene could be TRBD1 or TRBD2 (5 bases each). This CDR3 spans 15 amino acids. V shed 5 bases and J shed 5 bases, with 18 bases lying between them. Germline assignment: CDR1 SGHTA and CDR2 FQGNSA. The CDR3, as DNA: TGTGCCAGCAGCCCGGGGACGTCAATTCTTGAGACCCAGTACTTC. Translating it yields CASSPGTSILETQYF.

The J gene is TRBJ1-3, the V gene TRBV7-3; D not resolved. This CDR3 is 15 amino acids long. The germline V gene has CDR1 SGHTA and CDR2 FQGTGA. Trimming shortened V by 5 bases and J by 0 bases, and 11 bases separated the two germline ends. CDR3 protein: CASSTAAGSGNTIYF. CDR3 in DNA: TGTGCCAGCAGCACCGCGGCAGGCTCTGGAAACACCATATATTTT. The full variable domain, completed using reference TRBV7-3 and TRBJ1-3, is GAGVSQTPSNKVTEKGKYVELRCDPISGHTALYWYRQSLGQGPEFLIYFQGTGAADDSGLPNDRFFAVRPEGSVSTLKIQRTERGDSAVYLCASSTAAGSGNTIYFGEGSWLTVV.

The chain combines TRBV6-2 or TRBV6-3 with TRBJ2-7; tentative D call: TRBD1 (7 bases). CDR3 length: 15 residues. Germline assignment: CDR1 MNHEY and CDR2 SVGEGT. V lost 2 bases and J lost 0, with 11 bases in between. CDR3 loop: CASSYSQGGSYEQYF. DNA for the CDR3: TGTGCCAGCAGTTACAGTCAGGGGGGCTCCTACGAGCAGTACTTC.